Given below is one T cell receptor (beta chain) in context. Its antigen remains unknown. The stimulus was lysate of CMV-infected fibroblasts, around 10 ug/mL. CD40L/CD69 double-negative CD45RO-high memory CD4+ T cells were collected. For at least 4 years, plasma HIV-1 RNA was undetectable (<50 copies/mL). A roughly 19-hour stimulation of CD8-depleted PBMCs used anti-CD28/CD49d costimulation, CD40-blocking antibody and enfuvirtide. The entry originates in a study of persistence of HIV-infected CD4 T cells. Across the whole study: The sample holds CD4+ T cells responsive to CMV or HIV-1 Gag. Study conclusions and caveats: TCRbeta richness was lower in CMV- and Gag-responding cells than in anti-CD3/anti-CD28-responding cells.

The CDR3 is 14 amino acids. Per germline, CDR1 ENHRY and CDR2 SYGVKD. V was clipped by 4 bases and J by 1 base, with 10 bases between them. The libraries were made with immunoSEQ version 4 in survey mode. The data were produced by immunoSEQ multiplex PCR, yet TCRdb's version contains in-frame clones alone and is incomplete. The table includes tens of thousands of clones, 70% to 80% detected once. The source of this sequence is an adult man with HIV who was CMV-seropositive. The material sequenced was CD4+ T cells sorted from PBMCs after 18-hour stimulation, taken from a patient who received antiretroviral therapy. The rearrangement uses TRBV10-3 and TRBJ2-5; TRBD1 might be the D (6 bases). The CDR3 DNA reads as TGTGCCATCAGTGGGACAGAGAGCCAAGAGACCCAGTACTTC. Translated, it gives CAISGTESQETQYF.